The present T cell receptor (beta chain) was sequenced within a study of T cell clones after liver transplantation (dated by TCRdb to about 2019). In terms of the full investigation: The samples were obtained from ITN030ST, a randomized trial that attempted immunosuppression withdrawal within 2 years after liver transplantation. Donor-reactive T cell clones were identified using TCRbeta sequencing after a pre-transplant mixed lymphocyte reaction and were then followed in post-transplant blood. Third party-reactive TCRbeta sequences from pre-transplant MLRs were also identified as an antigen-independent comparator for donor-reactive sequences. Three of the eight recipients were HCV-positive; the others were transplanted for non-autoimmune, non-viral indications. The subjects received no induction therapy and were kept on standard immunosuppression until randomization at 12-24 months post-transplant. Tolerance was defined as complete immunosuppression withdrawal for at least one year with no rise in liver enzymes beyond twice the upper limit of normal. Blood samples were collected pre-transplant, pre-randomization before withdrawal, and post-randomization after either complete withdrawal or failed withdrawal. The study cohort included 8 liver transplant recipients, of whom 3 were classified as tolerant and 5 as non-tolerant.

Overall study results and their limits: Low numbers of available donor cells limited the measurable donor-reactive repertoire in two subjects. Circulating donor-reactive CD4 TCRbeta sequences fell significantly post-transplant in 5 of 8 subjects, irrespective of tolerance or HCV status. Without allograft tissue specimens, donor-reactive T cells may have migrated into the graft rather than being deleted. Because of small, heterogeneous patient numbers and non-standardized post-transplant time points, the conclusions were only preliminary. The decline in donor-reactive sequences exceeded the decline in third party-reactive sequences, suggesting partial antigen-specific deletion that was unrelated to withdrawal success. After accounting for repertoire turnover, donor-reactive detection was significantly reduced in 7 of 8 subjects for CD4 and 8 of 8 for CD8.

Frozen genomic DNA underwent high-throughput TCRbeta CDR3 sequencing by immunoSEQ, including PCR amplification, mapping, bias correction and internal controls. The paper's processing steps were these. Productive rearrangements were kept, and unique TCRbeta sequences were defined by CDR3 nucleotide sequence plus V and J gene. Donor-reactive sequences required at least 5-fold expansion in CFSE-low cells versus unstimulated pre-transplant cells and at least 0.01% frequency. To ensure at least 90% detection power, minimum frequency thresholds were set for each subject based on that subject's lowest-template unstimulated sample. Jensen-Shannon divergence between the top 1000 TCRbeta sequences post-transplant and pre-transplant was used to measure repertoire turnover. Two-sided Fisher's exact tests were used to test for changes in how often donor-reactive sequences were detected. TCRdb carries this immuneACCESS record with in-frame sequences only. Its versions omit some clonotypes, under half of them owing to an unresolved V gene in the studies checked, with the rest unexplained. V and J calls and clone size are those listed in that table; D and trimming were worked out from the DNA. The sample yields roughly 74,000 clones; about four fifths were counted once. The leading ten clones occupy about 0.6% of the sample.

Remarks on this clone: Its antigen specificity is not known. No much larger clonotype is one base removed from it; base qualities were not supplied.

CDR1 and CDR2, looked up from the germline V gene, are SGHNT and YENEEA. The CDR3 covers 11 residues, taking in both the cysteine and the phenylalanine. Only the CDR3 DNA stays, 33 bases, in frame from base 1. V is shortened by 5 bases, J by 8 bases, and the region joining them spans 7 bases. Per the publication, the time point label means: pre-transplant. Unstimulated PBMCs, after thawing, were stained for CD3, CD4 and CD8 and then FACS-sorted into CD3+CD4+ and CD3+CD8+ populations. All 8 studied subjects were randomized to withdrawal of immunosuppression. The Qiagen DNeasy Blood and Tissue Kit was used to isolate genomic DNA.

The V gene is TRBV11-3 and the J gene is TRBJ2-1; too little of a D gene remains to name it. Sample: CD4+ T cells from blood, taken before liver transplant. This clonotype was sampled from a human donor who received a liver transplant. The encoded CDR3 is CASSLKYEQFF. The base sequence is TGTGCCAGCAGCCTCAAGTATGAGCAGTTCTTC.